The 24 T cell receptor beta chains reported below all come from one sample, sequenced in a study of T-cell memory formation after mild COVID-19. TCRdb called the 5' RACE reads again in MiXCR, with one record for every CDR3 protein. In the table there are roughly 250,000 distinct CDR3 sequences, about 17% of which are singletons. The specimen sequenced was PBMCs or a T cell subset sorted from them (not recorded which). Source of these receptors: a man aged 18 to 29 who had mild COVID-19 (a few samples of this study predate the infection). Cell type and time point are not known.

This clonotype was seen a few times. J is TRBJ1-3 and V is TRBV15; D is perhaps TRBD1 (5 bases). Between the trimmed V and J ends, which lost 1 base and 4 bases, there was a span of 8 bases. This CDR3 region has 14 residues. The germline V gene encodes CDR1 LNHNV and CDR2 YYDKDF (reference sequence). The CDR3 is CATSRGGVGNTIYF. The CDR3 DNA follows: TGTGCCACCAGCAGAGGAGGGGTAGGAAACACCATATATTTT.

This chain links TRBV9 with TRBJ2-1; TRBD1 matches at 7 bases. The CDR3 loop spans 14 amino acids. V was clipped by 0 bases and J by 5 bases; unmatched bases: 2. Germline assignment: CDR1 SGDLS and CDR2 YYNGEE. This chain's CDR3 is CASSVAGQNNEQFF. CDR3 nucleotide sequence: TGTGCCAGCAGCGTAGCGGGACAGAACAATGAGCAGTTCTTC.

A few counts support this clonotype. The chain carries TRBV3-1 and TRBJ2-7, with unresolved D. This CDR3 contains 13 residues. The germline gives CDR1 LGHDT, CDR2 YNNKEL (reference sequence). V was pared by 5 bases and J by 7 bases, with 15 bases between. The CDR3: CASSSGRFWEQYF. CDR3 in DNA: TGTGCCAGCAGCTCCGGCCGATTCTGGGAGCAGTACTTC.

There are a few counts of this clonotype. The V and J genes are TRBV7-9 and TRBJ2-5; TRBD1 might be the D (6 bases). CDR1 SEHNR and CDR2 FQNEAQ come from the germline V gene (reference sequence). The CDR3 runs to 14 residues. V lost 5 bases and J lost 5, with 15 bases in between. CDR3 in amino acids: CASSNQGNWETQYF. CDR3 sequence (DNA): TGTGCCAGCAGCAATCAGGGGAATTGGGAGACCCAGTACTTC.

This chain links TRBV9 with TRBJ2-3; TRBD2 agrees at 9 bases. V dropped 1 base and J dropped 6; count of bases not matched to a gene: 9. Germline CDR1 and CDR2: SGDLS and YYNGEE. The CDR3 contains 16 residues. The CDR3 spells CASSVFGRGGADTQYF. The CDR3 bases are TGTGCCAGCAGCGTATTTGGGCGGGGGGGCGCGGATACGCAGTATTTT.

V usage is TRBV3-1 and J usage is TRBJ2-1, with D hard to call. CDR1 is LGHDT and CDR2 is YNNKEL in the germline V gene (reference sequence). This CDR3 is built from 11 residues. Deletions cut 1 base from V and 8 bases from J, with 3 bases between. CDR3 in amino acids: CASSQVYEQFF. As DNA, the CDR3 is TGTGCCAGCAGCCAAGTTTATGAGCAGTTCTTC.

The table lists this clonotype with a few counts. The chain carries TRBV6-5 and TRBJ2-7; possible D gene TRBD2, 5 bases. V lost 2 bases and J 2 bases, leaving 13 bases between the germline ends. The germline V gene has CDR1 MNHEY and CDR2 SVGAGI. The CDR3 length is 15 residues. CDR3 residues: CASSYKGHGAYEQYF. In DNA form, the CDR3 reads TGTGCCAGCAGTTACAAGGGCCACGGGGCCTACGAGCAGTACTTC.

This clonotype came up a few times. V and J are TRBV5-1 and TRBJ2-5; 10 bases map to TRBD1. The CDR3 is 16 residues long. The junction had 8 bases not matched to a gene; V was cut back by 2 bases and J by 4 bases. From germline, CDR1 is SGHRS and CDR2 YFSETQ. The CDR3 here is CASSLEGTGDGETQYF. In DNA form, the CDR3 reads TGCGCCAGCAGCTTAGAGGGGACAGGGGATGGAGAGACCCAGTACTTC.

The rearrangement uses TRBV4-1 and TRBJ2-2; the D is unclear. V shed 9 bases and J shed 3 bases, with 5 bases lying between them. CDR3 length: 11 amino acids. From germline, CDR1 is MGHRA and CDR2 YSYEKL. The CDR3 nucleotides read TGCGCCAGGACTTACACCGGGGAGCTGTTTTTT. Residues: CARTYTGELFF.

In this sample, this clonotype turned up a few times. The V and J genes are TRBV9 and TRBJ1-3, with a possible D match to TRBD1 (6 bases). V was cut by 1 base and J by 1 base, with 15 bases left in between. The CDR3 runs to 17 residues. Germline V gene lookup returns CDR1 SGDLS and CDR2 YYNGEE. As DNA, the CDR3 is TGTGCCAGCAGCGTAAGGGGGGACCGGAGGTCTGGAAACACCATATATTTT. This sequence encodes CASSVRGDRRSGNTIYF.

This clonotype has only one observation. This chain connects TRBV4-3 to TRBJ1-5, with D maybe TRBD1 (5 bases). Trimming removed 0 bases at V and 8 bases at J, with 20 bases between. The CDR3 covers 17 residues. Germline V lookup: CDR1 LGHNA, CDR2 YSLEER. The CDR3 DNA sequence: TGCGCCAGCAGCCAAGATCTATCAGGGATGTTCGTTAAGCCCCAGCATTTT. The encoded protein is CASSQDLSGMFVKPQHF.

This clonotype has at least ten counts. The chain recombines TRBV6-5 with TRBJ2-6; D may be TRBD2 (5 bases). V was shortened by 0 bases and J by 0 bases, with 12 bases between the two germline ends. The length of the CDR3 is 18 residues. Germline V gives CDR1 MNHEY, CDR2 SVGAGI. CDR3 sequence: CASSYSSGRSSGANVLTF. The DNA for the CDR3 is TGTGCCAGCAGTTACTCGAGCGGCAGAAGCTCTGGGGCCAACGTCCTGACTTTC.

The chain combines TRBV5-1 with TRBJ2-3, with TRBD2 matching 11 bases. V trimming: 1 base; J trimming: 6 bases; junction bases outside the gene matches: 10. The CDR3 extends over 17 amino acids. Germline lookup yields CDR1 SGHRS and CDR2 YFSETQ. The CDR3 is CASSLFTSGGPSDTQYF. Here the CDR3 DNA reads TGCGCCAGCAGCTTGTTTACTAGCGGGGGACCATCGGATACGCAGTATTTT.

This sequence joins TRBV5-6 and TRBJ2-5; maybe TRBD1 (6 bases). This CDR3 has 15 residues. With 4 bases removed from V and 4 bases from J, the gap between germline ends came to 17 bases. Germline V gene lookup returns CDR1 SGHDT and CDR2 YYEEEE. The DNA for the CDR3 is TGTGCCAGCAGCGCCGTTACAGGGCGGGCAGAGACCCAGTACTTC. Protein sequence: CASSAVTGRAETQYF.

This chain connects TRBV19 to TRBJ2-3, with D perhaps matching TRBD2 (6 bases). Trimming removed 6 bases from V and 1 base from J, with 17 bases in between. The CDR3 is 16 residues long. Germline CDR1 is LNHDA and CDR2 is SQIVND (reference sequence). CDR3 loop: CASSGPGARRTDTQYF. The CDR3 DNA sequence: TGTGCCAGTAGCGGGCCGGGAGCCCGGCGCACAGATACGCAGTATTTT.

The rearrangement links TRBV6-5 to TRBJ2-2, with no clear D. Between the trimmed V and J ends, which lost 2 bases and 0 bases, there was a span of 4 bases. Germline CDR1 reads MNHEY; CDR2 reads SVGAGI. CDR3 length: 14 residues. Here the CDR3 reads CASSYTANTGELFF. CDR3 nucleotides: TGTGCCAGCAGTTACACAGCGAACACCGGGGAGCTGTTTTTT.

This chain uses TRBV2 with TRBJ2-3; 8 nucleotides agree with TRBD2. Losses at the gene ends were 3 bases for V and 2 bases for J; bases not matched to a gene: 4. Germline-derived CDR1 and CDR2 are SNHLY and FYNNEI. The CDR3 extends over 15 amino acids. CDR3 nucleotide sequence: TGTGCCAGCAGTGAGGTAGCGGGGTACACAGATACGCAGTATTTT. Encoded protein: CASSEVAGYTDTQYF.

This clonotype has more than one count but fewer than ten. The chain joins TRBV5-1 to TRBJ1-1, with a possible D match to TRBD1 (6 bases). The CDR3 runs 15 residues. Germline CDR1 is SGHRS and CDR2 is YFSETQ. V dropped 1 base and J dropped 5 bases, with 15 bases sitting between them. CDR3 nucleotide sequence: TGCGCCAGCAGCTTGATAGGCAGGGGAGGGACTGAAGCTTTCTTT. It specifies CASSLIGRGGTEAFF.

This rearrangement joins TRBV6-5 to TRBJ1-1; a possible D gene is TRBD1 (5 bases). The CDR3 sequence is 15 residues long. V was cut by 0 bases and J by 4 bases, with 12 bases left in between. Germline V gene lookup returns CDR1 MNHEY and CDR2 SVGAGI. The CDR3 DNA is TGTGCCAGCAGTTACTCGTATTCCAGGGCCACTGAAGCTTTCTTT. Its translation is CASSYSYSRATEAFF.

The chain is built from TRBV5-1 and TRBJ2-3; 8 positions match TRBD1. Germline values: CDR1 SGHRS, CDR2 YFSETQ. The CDR3 has 15 residues. With V trimmed by 3 bases and J by 2 bases, 5 bases remained unmatched. CDR3 protein: CASSSGQAYTDTQYF. DNA of the CDR3: TGCGCCAGCAGCTCGGGACAGGCGTACACAGATACGCAGTATTTT. Full variable domain (rest looked up from reference TRBV5-1 and TRBJ2-3): KAGVTQTPRYLIKTRGQQVTLSCSPISGHRSVSWYQQTPGQGLQFLFEYFSETQRNKGNFPGRFSGRQFSNSRSEMNVSTLELGDSALYLCASSSGQAYTDTQYFGPGTRLTVL.

In its sample, this clonotype was seen a few times. V is TRBV20-1 and J is TRBJ1-2; D not resolved. This CDR3 has 14 residues. Looked up from germline, CDR1 is DFQATT and CDR2 is SNEGSKA (reference sequence). The CDR3 DNA reads as TGCAGGGGATCCAGCTCATTAGCTAACTATGGCTACACCTTC. Its protein product is CRGSSSLANYGYTF.

V usage is TRBV6-4 and J usage is TRBJ1-2; D unresolved. CDR3 length: 11 residues. CDR1 is MRHNA and CDR2 is SNTAGT in the germline V gene. Trimming shortened V by 8 bases and J by 4 bases, and 8 bases separated the two germline ends. CDR3 residues: CASPEIYGYTF. The CDR3 coding sequence is TGTGCCAGCCCGGAGATCTATGGCTACACCTTC.

CDR3 amino acids: CATSLVSTDTQYF. The CDR3 nucleotides read TGTGCCACCAGTTTGGTCAGCACAGATACGCAGTATTTT. This chain links TRBV24-1 with TRBJ2-3; unclear D gene. Trimming left V 6 bases short and J 0 bases short, with 6 bases between. The CDR3 runs to 13 residues. Germline assignment: CDR1 KGHDR and CDR2 SFDVKD.

This clonotype was seen only a few times. The rearrangement links TRBV19 to TRBJ2-6; perhaps TRBD2 as D (7 bases). The V gene lost 5 bases and the J gene lost 3 bases, with 17 bases spanning the gap. The CDR3 has 17 residues. The germline CDR1 and CDR2 sequences are LNHDA and SQIVND (reference sequence). In DNA form, the CDR3 reads TGTGCCAGTAGTCCCCGTCGGGGGGCATTTGGGGCCAACGTCCTGACTTTC. Its protein product is CASSPRRGAFGANVLTF. Filled out from reference TRBV19 and TRBJ2-6, the complete variable domain reads DGGITQSPKYLFRKEGQNVTLSCEQNLNHDAMYWYRQDPGQGLRLIYYSQIVNDFQKGDIAEGYSVSREKKESFPLTVTSAQKNPTAFYLCASSPRRGAFGANVLTFGAGSRLTVL.